This T cell receptor (beta chain) was captured by sequencing in a study of beta chain features in type 1 diabetes. Since all of the isolated RNA was reverse transcribed, expressed TCRB transcripts were what got sequenced. Produced via immunoSEQ multiplex PCR; TCRdb's table is partial and in-frame only. This repertoire shows under 150,000 clones, about 50% found once; its top ten account for under 0.5%. Germline CDR1 and CDR2: MDHEN and SYDVKM. The V and J ends lost 6 bases and 5 bases, in that order; junction bases with no gene match: 15. This CDR3 contains 18 residues. The V gene is TRBV28, the J gene TRBJ2-1, with 11 positions matching TRBD2. This TCR derives from a man between 18 and 35 years old in good health. The sample comprised Tregs from blood. CDR3 protein: CASSGPGLAVYGDNEQFF. As DNA, the CDR3 is TGTGCCAGCAGCGGCCCGGGACTAGCGGTTTACGGGGACAATGAGCAGTTCTTC.